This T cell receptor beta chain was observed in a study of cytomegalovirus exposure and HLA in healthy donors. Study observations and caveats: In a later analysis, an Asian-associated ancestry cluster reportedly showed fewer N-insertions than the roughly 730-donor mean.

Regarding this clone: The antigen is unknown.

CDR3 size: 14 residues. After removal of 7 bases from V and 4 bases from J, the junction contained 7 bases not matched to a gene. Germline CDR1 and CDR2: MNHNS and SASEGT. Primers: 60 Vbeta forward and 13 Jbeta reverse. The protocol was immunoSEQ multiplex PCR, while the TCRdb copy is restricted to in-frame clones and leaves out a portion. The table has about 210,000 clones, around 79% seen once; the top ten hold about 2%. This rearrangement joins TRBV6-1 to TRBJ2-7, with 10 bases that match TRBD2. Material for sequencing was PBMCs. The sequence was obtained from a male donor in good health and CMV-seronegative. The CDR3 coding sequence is TGTGCCAGCACCCCGACTAGCGGGTTTTACGAGCAGTACTTC. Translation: CASTPTSGFYEQYF.